The T cell receptor (beta chain) described here comes from a study of response to subunit inactivated influenza vaccine. This CDR3 has 16 residues. Germline loops: CDR1 MNHEY, CDR2 SVGEGT. The V and J ends lost 5 bases and 4 bases, in that order; junction bases with no gene match: 6. Study conclusions and caveats: It was suggested by the authors that few new T cells are recruited by each seasonal influenza vaccination.

This clonotype was counted many times. Its specificity is not known. Via MiXCR, TCRdb re-called the RT-PCR reads, giving one row per CDR3 protein. In the table there are more than 450,000 distinct CDR3 sequences, 7.6% of which are singletons. The material sequenced was PBMCs from blood, taken less than 30 months after vaccination. This clonotype originated in a man between 50 and 69 years old who received an inactivated influenza vaccine. The chain is built from TRBV6-2 or TRBV6-3 and TRBJ2-1; 12 bases are shared with TRBD2. Written as DNA, the CDR3 is TGTGCCAGCAGTCTACGGACTAGCGGGAAGTACAATGAGCAGTTCTTC. It encodes CASSLRTSGKYNEQFF.